This T cell receptor beta chain appears in the sequencing data of a study of glioma-infiltrating T cells. Findings and limits, study-wide: CDR3 overlap between tissue and blood was very small. Gliomas, especially low-grade, showed above-expected tissue-blood divergence; non-neoplastic patients showed below.

In germline, CDR1 is DFQATT, CDR2 SNEGSKA (reference sequence). The trim removed 6 bases at V and 9 bases at J, leaving 21 bases unmatched. CDR3 size: 16 residues. A few counts support this clonotype. The target antigen is unknown. Possible read error: a much larger clone is one base away. Using RNA template, CDR3s of TCR alpha and beta were amplified with iRepertoire arm-PCR. Tissue mRNA or PBMC total RNA, 100-400 ng, went into one-step reverse transcription and amplification. Via MiXCR, TCRdb re-called the multiplex PCR reads, giving one row per CDR3 protein. The data contain 12,000 or so distinct CDR3 sequences, around a quarter of them singletons.

Sequencing was performed on glioma tissue, nonneoplastic brain tissue, or PBMCs (not recorded which). This rearrangement joins TRBV20-1 to TRBJ2-7; TRBD2 agrees at 9 bases. The sequence derives from a human donor with low-grade glioma or glioblastoma, undergoing nonglioma brain surgery, or in good health (not recorded which). The CDR3 reads CSASLEAGGRGDGQYF. The CDR3 region has the DNA TGCAGTGCCAGCTTGGAGGCGGGAGGGCGGGGGGACGGGCAGTACTTC.